This T cell receptor (beta chain) was recorded in a study of blood T cell repertoires in COVID-19. Study context: Collection of acute and convalescent COVID-19 samples took place in the United States, Italy and Spain.

The CDR3 covers 16 residues. The J segment lost 4 bases and the V segment lost 4 bases, leaving 12 bases of the junction unmatched. The germline gives CDR1 MNHEY, CDR2 SVGAGI. Donors in Cohort 3 counted as recovered after two negative PCRs, clearance, or symptom resolution. Libraries were prepared by immunoSEQ multiplex PCR; TCRdb keeps only in-frame clonotypes and omits some of them. Counted here are approximately 160,000 clones, approximately 79% occurring once; the ten biggest clones make up more than 5.5%. The gene calls are TRBV6-5 and TRBJ1-2; 7 positions match TRBD1. The material sequenced was PBMCs or T cells enriched from blood (not recorded which). The sequence derives from a man over 45 who had recovered from COVID-19. CDR3 amino acids: CASSSVLPGQSYGYTF. CDR3 DNA sequence: TGTGCCAGCAGTTCCGTTTTACCGGGACAGAGCTATGGCTACACCTTC.